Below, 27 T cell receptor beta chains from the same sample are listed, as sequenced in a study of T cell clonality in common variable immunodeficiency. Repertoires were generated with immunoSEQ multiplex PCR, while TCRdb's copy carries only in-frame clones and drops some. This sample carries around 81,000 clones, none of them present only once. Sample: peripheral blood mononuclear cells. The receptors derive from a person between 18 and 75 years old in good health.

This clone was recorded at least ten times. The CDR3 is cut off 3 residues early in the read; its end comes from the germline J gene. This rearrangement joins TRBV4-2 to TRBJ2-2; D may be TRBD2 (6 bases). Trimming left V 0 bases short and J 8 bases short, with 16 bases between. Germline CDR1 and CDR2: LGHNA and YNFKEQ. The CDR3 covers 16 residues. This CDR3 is CASSQDLANRVGELFF. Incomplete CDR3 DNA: TGTGCCAGCAGCCAAGATCTAGCGAATCGGGTGGGGGAG.

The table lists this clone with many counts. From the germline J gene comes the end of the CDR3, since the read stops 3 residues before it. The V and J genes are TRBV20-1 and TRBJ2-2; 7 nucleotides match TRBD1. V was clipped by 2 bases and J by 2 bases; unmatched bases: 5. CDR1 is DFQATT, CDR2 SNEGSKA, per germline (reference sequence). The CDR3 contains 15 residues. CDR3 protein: CSARRTGRNTGELFF. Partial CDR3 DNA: TGCAGTGCTAGAAGGACAGGACGAAACACCGGGGAG.

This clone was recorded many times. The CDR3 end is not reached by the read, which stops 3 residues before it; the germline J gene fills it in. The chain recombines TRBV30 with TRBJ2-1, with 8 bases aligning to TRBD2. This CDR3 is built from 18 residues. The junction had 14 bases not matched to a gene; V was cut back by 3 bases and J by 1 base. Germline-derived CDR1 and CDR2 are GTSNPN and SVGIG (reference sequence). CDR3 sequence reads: CAWRDLRQRERSYNEQFF. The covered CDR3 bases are TGTGCCTGGAGAGACCTCAGACAGCGGGAGAGGTCCTACAATGAG.

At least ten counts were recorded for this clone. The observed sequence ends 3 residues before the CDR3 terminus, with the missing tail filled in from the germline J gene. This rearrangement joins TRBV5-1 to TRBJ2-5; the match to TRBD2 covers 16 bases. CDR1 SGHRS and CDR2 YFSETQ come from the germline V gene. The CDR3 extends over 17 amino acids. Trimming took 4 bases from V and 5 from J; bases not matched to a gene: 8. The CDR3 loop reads CASSLGTSGRARETQYF. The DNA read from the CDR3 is TGCGCCAGCAGCCTAGGGACTAGCGGGAGGGCTCGGGAGACC.

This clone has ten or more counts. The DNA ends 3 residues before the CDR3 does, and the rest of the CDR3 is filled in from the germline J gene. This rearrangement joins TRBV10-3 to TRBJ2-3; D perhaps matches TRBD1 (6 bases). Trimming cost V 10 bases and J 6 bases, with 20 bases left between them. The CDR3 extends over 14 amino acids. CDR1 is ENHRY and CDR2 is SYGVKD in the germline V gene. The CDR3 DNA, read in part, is TGTGCCACACTCAGGGGCGCGGGCAGGGATACG. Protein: CATLRGAGRDT. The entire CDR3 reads CATLRGAGRDTQYF.

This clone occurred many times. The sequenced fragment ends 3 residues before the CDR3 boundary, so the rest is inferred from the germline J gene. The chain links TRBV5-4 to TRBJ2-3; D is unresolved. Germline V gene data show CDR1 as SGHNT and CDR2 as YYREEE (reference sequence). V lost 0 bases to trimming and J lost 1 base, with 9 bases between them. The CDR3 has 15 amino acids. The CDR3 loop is CASSLGQHGTDTQYF. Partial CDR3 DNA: TGTGCCAGCAGCTTGGGGCAACACGGCACAGATACG.

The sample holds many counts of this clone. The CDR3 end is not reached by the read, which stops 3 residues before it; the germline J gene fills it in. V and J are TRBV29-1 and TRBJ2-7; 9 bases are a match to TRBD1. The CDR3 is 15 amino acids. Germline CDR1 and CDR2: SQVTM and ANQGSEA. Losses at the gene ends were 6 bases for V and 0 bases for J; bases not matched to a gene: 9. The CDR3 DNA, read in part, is TGCAGCGTACACAAAACAGGGGGCCGCTCCTACGAG. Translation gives CSVHKTGGRSYE. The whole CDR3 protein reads CSVHKTGGRSYEQYF.

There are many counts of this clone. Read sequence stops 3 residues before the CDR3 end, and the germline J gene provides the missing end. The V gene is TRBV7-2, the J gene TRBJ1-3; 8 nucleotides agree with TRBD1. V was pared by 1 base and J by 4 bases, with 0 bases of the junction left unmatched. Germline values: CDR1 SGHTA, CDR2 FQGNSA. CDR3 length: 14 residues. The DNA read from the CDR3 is TGTGCCAGCAGCTTAGGGACAGGGGGAAACACC. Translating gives CASSLGTGGNT. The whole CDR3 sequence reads CASSLGTGGNTIYF.

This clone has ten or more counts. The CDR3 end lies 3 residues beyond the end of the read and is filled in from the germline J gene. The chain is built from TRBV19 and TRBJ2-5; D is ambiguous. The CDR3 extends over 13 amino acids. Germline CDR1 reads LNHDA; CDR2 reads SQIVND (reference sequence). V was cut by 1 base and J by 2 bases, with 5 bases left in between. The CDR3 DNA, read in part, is TGTGCCAGTAGTATAGGTCAGCAAGAGACC. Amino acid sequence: CASSIGQQET. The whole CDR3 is CASSIGQQETQYF.

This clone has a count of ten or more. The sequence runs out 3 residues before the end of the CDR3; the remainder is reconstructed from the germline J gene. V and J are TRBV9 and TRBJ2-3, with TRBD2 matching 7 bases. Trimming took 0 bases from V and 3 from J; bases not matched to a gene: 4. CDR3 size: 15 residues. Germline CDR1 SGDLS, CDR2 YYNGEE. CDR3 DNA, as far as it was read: TGTGCCAGCAGCGTAGGGGCTAGCGGAACAGATACG. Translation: CASSVGASGTDT. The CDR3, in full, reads CASSVGASGTDTQYF.

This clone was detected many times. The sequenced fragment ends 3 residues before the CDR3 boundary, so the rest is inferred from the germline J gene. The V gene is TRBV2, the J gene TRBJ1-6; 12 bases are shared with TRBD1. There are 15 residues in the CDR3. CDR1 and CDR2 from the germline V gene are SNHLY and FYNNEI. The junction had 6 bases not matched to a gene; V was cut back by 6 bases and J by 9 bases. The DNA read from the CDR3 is TGTGCCAGCAGGGGGGACAGGGGGCTAAGTTCACCC. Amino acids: CASRGDRGLSSP. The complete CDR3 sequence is CASRGDRGLSSPLHF. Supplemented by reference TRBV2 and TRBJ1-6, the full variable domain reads EPEVTQTPSHQVTQMGQEVILRCVPISNHLYFYWYRQILGQKVEFLVSFYNNEISEKSEIFDDQFSVERPDGSNFTLKIRSTKLEDSAMYFCASRGDRGLSSPLHFGNGTRLTVT.

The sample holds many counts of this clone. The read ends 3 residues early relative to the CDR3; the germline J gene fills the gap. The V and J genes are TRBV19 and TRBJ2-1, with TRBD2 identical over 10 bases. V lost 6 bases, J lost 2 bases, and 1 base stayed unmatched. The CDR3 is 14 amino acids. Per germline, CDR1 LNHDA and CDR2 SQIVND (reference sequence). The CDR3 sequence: CASSTSGTYNEQFF. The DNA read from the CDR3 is TGTGCCAGTAGCACTAGCGGGACCTACAATGAG.

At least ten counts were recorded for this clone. The CDR3 region is CSARAVTGGSRDTQYF. The part of the CDR3 DNA that was read is TGCAGTGCTAGGGCAGTCACAGGGGGCTCGAGAGATACG. The J gene is TRBJ2-3, the V gene TRBV20-1; TRBD1 aligns across 9 bases. The read terminates 3 residues ahead of where the CDR3 ends, so the germline J gene completes it. Germline V lookup: CDR1 DFQATT, CDR2 SNEGSKA (reference sequence). Trimming cost V 3 bases and J 5 bases; bases outside gene matches: 12. The CDR3 extends over 16 amino acids.

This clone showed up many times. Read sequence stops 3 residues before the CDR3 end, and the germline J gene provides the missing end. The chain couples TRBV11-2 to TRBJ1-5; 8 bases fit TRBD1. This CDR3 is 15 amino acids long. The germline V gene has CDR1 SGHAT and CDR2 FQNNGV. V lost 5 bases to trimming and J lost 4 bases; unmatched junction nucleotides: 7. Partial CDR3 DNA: TGTGCCAGCAGCCGTACAGGGGGTGGAAATCAGCCC. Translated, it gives CASSRTGGGNQP. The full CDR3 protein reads CASSRTGGGNQPQHF.

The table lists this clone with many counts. The CDR3 loop reads CASSLVRDEQFF. The DNA read from the CDR3 is TGCGCCAGCAGCTTGGTTAGGGATGAG. The V and J genes are TRBV5-1 and TRBJ2-1; unclear D gene. The read stops 3 residues short of the end of the CDR3; the missing end is completed from the germline J gene. The V end was cut by 0 bases, the J end by 8 bases, with 6 bases between. The CDR3 runs 12 residues. CDR1 is SGHRS and CDR2 is YFSETQ in the germline V gene.

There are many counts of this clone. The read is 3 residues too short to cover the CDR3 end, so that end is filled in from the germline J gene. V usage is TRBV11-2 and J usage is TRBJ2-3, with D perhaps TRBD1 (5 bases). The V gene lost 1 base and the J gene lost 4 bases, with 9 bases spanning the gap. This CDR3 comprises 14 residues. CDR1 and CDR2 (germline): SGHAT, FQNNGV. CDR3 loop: CASSLVREADTQYF. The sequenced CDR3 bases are TGTGCCAGCAGCTTAGTCAGGGAAGCAGATACG.

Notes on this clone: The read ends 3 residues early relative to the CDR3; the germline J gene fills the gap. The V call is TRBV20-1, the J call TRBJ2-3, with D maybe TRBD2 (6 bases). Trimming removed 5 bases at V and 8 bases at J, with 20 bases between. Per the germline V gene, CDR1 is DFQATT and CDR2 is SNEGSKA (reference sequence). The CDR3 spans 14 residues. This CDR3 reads CSAAHRIGGATQYF. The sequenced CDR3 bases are TGCAGTGCTGCCCACCGTATAGGCGGGGCTACG.

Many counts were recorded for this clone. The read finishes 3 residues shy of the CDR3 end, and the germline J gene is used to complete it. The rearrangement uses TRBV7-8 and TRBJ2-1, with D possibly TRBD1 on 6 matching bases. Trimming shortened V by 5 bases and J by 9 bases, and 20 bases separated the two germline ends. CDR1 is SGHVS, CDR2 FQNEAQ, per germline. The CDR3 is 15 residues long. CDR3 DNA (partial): TGTGCCAGCAGCCGGACCGGGACACCCGTTCGTGAG. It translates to CASSRTGTPVRE. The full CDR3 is CASSRTGTPVREQFF.

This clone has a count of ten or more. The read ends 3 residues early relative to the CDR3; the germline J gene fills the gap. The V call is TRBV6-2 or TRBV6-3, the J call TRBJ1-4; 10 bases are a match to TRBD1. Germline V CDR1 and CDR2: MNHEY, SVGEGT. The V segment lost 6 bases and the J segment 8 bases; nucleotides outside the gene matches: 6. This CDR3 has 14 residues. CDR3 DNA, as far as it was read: TGTGCCAGCAGCAAGACAGGGGGCGAAGAAAAA. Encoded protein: CASSKTGGEEK. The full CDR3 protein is CASSKTGGEEKLFF.

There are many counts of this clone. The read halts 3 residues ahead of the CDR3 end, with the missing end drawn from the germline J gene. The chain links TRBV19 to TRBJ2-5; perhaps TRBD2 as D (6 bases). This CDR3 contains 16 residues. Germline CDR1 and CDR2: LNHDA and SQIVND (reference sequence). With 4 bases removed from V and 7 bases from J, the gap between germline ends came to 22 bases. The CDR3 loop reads CASSTTSHRDLGTQYF. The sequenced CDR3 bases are TGTGCCAGTAGTACCACCTCCCACCGGGACTTGGGGACC.

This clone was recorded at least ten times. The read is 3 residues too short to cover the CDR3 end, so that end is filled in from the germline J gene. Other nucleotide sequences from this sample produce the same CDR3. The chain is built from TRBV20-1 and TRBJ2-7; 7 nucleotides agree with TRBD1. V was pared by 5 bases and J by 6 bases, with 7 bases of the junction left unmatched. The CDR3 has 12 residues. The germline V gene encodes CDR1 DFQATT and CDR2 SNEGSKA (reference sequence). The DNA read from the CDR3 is TGCAGTGCTCCTGACAGGGCCCTCGAG. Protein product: CSAPDRALE. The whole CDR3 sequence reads CSAPDRALEQYF.

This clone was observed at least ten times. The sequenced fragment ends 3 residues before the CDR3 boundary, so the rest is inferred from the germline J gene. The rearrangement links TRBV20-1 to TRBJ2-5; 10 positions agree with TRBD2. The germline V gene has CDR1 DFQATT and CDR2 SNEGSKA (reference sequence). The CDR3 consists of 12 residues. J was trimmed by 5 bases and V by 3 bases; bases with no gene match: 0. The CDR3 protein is CSARGLAETQYF. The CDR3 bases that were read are TGCAGTGCTAGGGGACTAGCGGAGACC.

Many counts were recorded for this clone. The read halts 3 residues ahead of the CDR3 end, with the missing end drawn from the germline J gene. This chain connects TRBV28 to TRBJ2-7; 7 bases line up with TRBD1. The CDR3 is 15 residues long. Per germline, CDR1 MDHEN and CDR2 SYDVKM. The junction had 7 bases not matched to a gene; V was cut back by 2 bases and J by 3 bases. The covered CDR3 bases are TGTGCCAGCAGTTTACCGGGACAGCCCTTCTACGAG. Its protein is CASSLPGQPFYE. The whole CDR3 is CASSLPGQPFYEQYF.

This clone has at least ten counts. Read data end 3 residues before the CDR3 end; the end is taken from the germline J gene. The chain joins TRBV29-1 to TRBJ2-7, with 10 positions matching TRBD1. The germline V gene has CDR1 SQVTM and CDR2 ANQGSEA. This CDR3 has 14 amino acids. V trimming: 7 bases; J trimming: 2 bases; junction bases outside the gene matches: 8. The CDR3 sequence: CSARGGTGAYEQYF. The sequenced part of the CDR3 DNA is TGCAGCGCTAGGGGGGGGACAGGGGCCTACGAG.

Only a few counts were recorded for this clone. Partial CDR3 DNA: TGCGCCAGCAGCAGAGGGACTAGCGGAACATCCTACGAG. Protein: CASSRGTSGTSYE. The entire CDR3 sequence reads CASSRGTSGTSYEQYF. The chain is built from TRBV10-2 and TRBJ2-7; TRBD2 aligns across 11 bases. The read falls 3 residues short of the CDR3 end, and the missing part is taken from the germline J gene. Trimming cost V 6 bases and J 1 base; bases outside gene matches: 8. The CDR3 extends over 16 amino acids. Germline lookup yields CDR1 WSHSY and CDR2 SAAADI.

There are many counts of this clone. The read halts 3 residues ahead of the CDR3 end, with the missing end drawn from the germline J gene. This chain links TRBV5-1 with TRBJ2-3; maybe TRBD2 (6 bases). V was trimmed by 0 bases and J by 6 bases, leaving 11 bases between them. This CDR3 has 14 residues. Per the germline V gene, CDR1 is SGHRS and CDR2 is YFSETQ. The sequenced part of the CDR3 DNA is TGCGCCAGCAGCTTGGTCGCGGGGCGGGATACG. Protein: CASSLVAGRDT. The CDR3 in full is CASSLVAGRDTQYF.

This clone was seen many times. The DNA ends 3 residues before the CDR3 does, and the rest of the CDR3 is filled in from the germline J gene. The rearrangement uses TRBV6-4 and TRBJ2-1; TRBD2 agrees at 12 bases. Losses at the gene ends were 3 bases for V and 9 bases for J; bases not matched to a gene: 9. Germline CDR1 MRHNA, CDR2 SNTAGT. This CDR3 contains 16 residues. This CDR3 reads CASSEYRLAGVVEQFF. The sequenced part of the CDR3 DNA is TGTGCCAGCAGTGAGTACCGACTAGCGGGAGTGGTTGAG.